The rows below give T cell receptor beta chains drawn from one sample of a study of early T cells in non-severe SARS-CoV-2 infection. TCRdb processed the 5' RACE reads anew with MiXCR; each CDR3 protein has one entry. This sample has tens of thousands of distinct CDR3 sequences, with roughly 8.7% found just once. Sequencing was performed on whole blood. The origin of the receptors is an adult who was a healthcare worker with PCR-confirmed SARS-CoV-2 infection or an uninfected control (not recorded which). Each CDR3 is given with its conserved first and last residue. Each record gives: J gene, V gene, D gene, clone size, CDR3 DNA, CDR3 protein. A D gene is named only where the DNA matches it firmly. The listing skips clone size in some rows; elsewhere it reads once, few, many or a size class.

J: TRBJ2-1
V: TRBV5-1
D: NA
size: few
DNA: TGCGCCAGCAGCTTGGGACTCCGAAAGGATGAGCAGTTCTTC
CDR3: CASSLGLRKDEQFF

J: TRBJ2-7
V: TRBV7-9
D: NA
size: many
DNA: TGTGCCAGCAGCTTAAACTACGATGGGGAGCAGTACTTC
CDR3: CASSLNYDGEQYF

J: TRBJ2-3
V: TRBV24-1
D: NA
size: NA
DNA: TGTGCCACCAGTGATAATAGCGTTCCTCCTAGCACAGATACGCAGTATTTT
CDR3: CATSDNSVPPSTDTQYF

J: TRBJ2-1
V: TRBV5-5
D: TRBD1
size: few
DNA: TGTGCCAGCAGCTTGGCGGGACAGCTCATAGAGCAGTTCTTC
CDR3: CASSLAGQLIEQFF

J: TRBJ1-2
V: TRBV12-3/TRBV12-4
D: TRBD1
size: many
DNA: TGTGCCAGCAGCCCGGACAGGTTTGATGGCTACACCTTC
CDR3: CASSPDRFDGYTF

J: TRBJ2-5
V: TRBV6-6
D: NA
size: NA
DNA: TGTGCCAGCAGTTACACGAACGGAGAGACCCAGTACTTC
CDR3: CASSYTNGETQYF

J: TRBJ1-2
V: TRBV27
D: TRBD1
size: many
DNA: TGTGCCAGCAGTCTCCTTCGGGACAGCGACTATGGCTACACCTTC
CDR3: CASSLLRDSDYGYTF

J: TRBJ1-5
V: TRBV27
D: NA
size: many
DNA: TGTGCCAGCAAGAGAGGGAGCAATCAGCCCCAGCATTTT
CDR3: CASKRGSNQPQHF

J: TRBJ2-2
V: TRBV6-1
D: NA
size: NA
DNA: TGTGCCAGCACCAAACAGGTTAACACCGGGGAGCTGTTTTTT
CDR3: CASTKQVNTGELFF

J: TRBJ2-3
V: TRBV7-2
D: NA
size: many
DNA: TGTGCCAGCAGCCCTTACGGGCACTTGACAGATACGCAGTATTTT
CDR3: CASSPYGHLTDTQYF

J: TRBJ2-1
V: TRBV2
D: NA
size: NA
DNA: TGTGCCAGCAGCTTCGATTACAATGAGCAGTTCTTC
CDR3: CASSFDYNEQFF

J: TRBJ1-5
V: TRBV27
D: NA
size: NA
DNA: TGTGCCAGCGGGGAGGGCGCGTTACCCCAGCATTTT
CDR3: CASGEGALPQHF

J: TRBJ2-1
V: TRBV11-3
D: TRBD2
size: many
DNA: TGTGCCAGCGGAGCGGGAGGTTACAATGAGCAGTTCTTC
CDR3: CASGAGGYNEQFF

J: TRBJ2-2
V: TRBV5-4
D: TRBD2
size: NA
DNA: TGTGCCAGCAGCCATACTAGCGGGAGAAGGGAGCTGTTTTTT
CDR3: CASSHTSGRRELFF

J: TRBJ2-7
V: TRBV3-1
D: TRBD2
size: few
DNA: TGTGCCAGCAGCCAAGCTAGCGGGGGGTACTACGAGCAGTACTTC
CDR3: CASSQASGGYYEQYF

J: TRBJ1-2
V: TRBV2
D: TRBD1
size: many
DNA: TGTGCCAGCAGGGCAGGGGGCGCGGATGGCTACACCTTC
CDR3: CASRAGGADGYTF

J: TRBJ1-1
V: TRBV29-1
D: NA
size: NA
DNA: TGCAGCGCTACAGGGAACACTGAAGCTTTCTTT
CDR3: CSATGNTEAFF

J: TRBJ2-7
V: TRBV11-2
D: TRBD2
size: few
DNA: TGTGCCAGCAGCTATCTAGCGGGAGCGCACATTTCCTACGAGCAGTACTTC
CDR3: CASSYLAGAHISYEQYF

J: TRBJ2-4
V: TRBV7-8
D: NA
size: NA
DNA: TGTGCCAGCAGCTTCGGGGACAAAAACATTCAGTACTTC
CDR3: CASSFGDKNIQYF

J: TRBJ2-7
V: TRBV20-1
D: TRBD2
size: few
DNA: TGCAGTGCTCAGAAGGGCACTAGCGGTATCTACGAGCAGTACTTC
CDR3: CSAQKGTSGIYEQYF

J: TRBJ2-5
V: TRBV7-8
D: NA
size: many
DNA: TGTGCCAGCAGCTTAGCTTTAGAGACCCAGTACTTC
CDR3: CASSLALETQYF

J: TRBJ2-7
V: TRBV27
D: TRBD1
size: NA
DNA: TGTGCCAGCAGTTTGGGACAGGGAGACTACGAGCAGTACTTC
CDR3: CASSLGQGDYEQYF

J: TRBJ2-3
V: TRBV7-3
D: NA
size: many
DNA: TGTGCCAGCATACCGAGGCGGGGCGGGGTTACAGATACGCAGTATTTT
CDR3: CASIPRRGGVTDTQYF

J: TRBJ2-5
V: TRBV24-1
D: TRBD1
size: NA
DNA: TGTGCCACCAGCCAATCCGGGACAGGCGGCGAGACCCAGTACTTC
CDR3: CATSQSGTGGETQYF

J: TRBJ2-3
V: TRBV20-1
D: NA
size: NA
DNA: TGCAGTGCTAGTTGGGCGGGTAGCACAGATACGCAGTATTTT
CDR3: CSASWAGSTDTQYF

J: TRBJ2-7
V: TRBV7-9
D: TRBD2
size: NA
DNA: TGTGCCAGCAGTTATCGTAGCGGGAGGGCCGGCGAGCAGTACTTC
CDR3: CASSYRSGRAGEQYF

J: TRBJ1-2
V: TRBV13
D: NA
size: many
DNA: TGTGCCAGCAGCTTAGGTGGGGGATTCGGCTACACCTTC
CDR3: CASSLGGGFGYTF

J: TRBJ2-1
V: TRBV5-5
D: TRBD2
size: many
DNA: TGTGCCAGCAGTCGGCCCGGGACTAGCTCACATGAGCAGTTCTTC
CDR3: CASSRPGTSSHEQFF

J: TRBJ2-7
V: TRBV4-2
D: TRBD2
size: many
DNA: TGTGCCAGCAGCCAAGATGAGCGGGGGTCATACGAGCAGTACTTC
CDR3: CASSQDERGSYEQYF

J: TRBJ1-2
V: TRBV25-1
D: NA
size: NA
DNA: TGTGCCAGCAGTGGCCGCGGAGACAGGCTTTATTATGGCTACACCTTC
CDR3: CASSGRGDRLYYGYTF

J: TRBJ2-4
V: TRBV4-1
D: NA
size: NA
DNA: TGCGCCAGCAGCCAAGACGGACTCACGCGGGGCAAAAACATTCAGTACTTC
CDR3: CASSQDGLTRGKNIQYF

J: TRBJ1-2
V: TRBV7-9
D: NA
size: NA
DNA: TGTGCCAGCAGCTTAGACACCTATGGCTACACCTTC
CDR3: CASSLDTYGYTF

J: TRBJ2-3
V: TRBV18
D: NA
size: many
DNA: TGTGCCAGCTCACCTAGGGAGGATGGAGATACGCAGTATTTT
CDR3: CASSPREDGDTQYF

J: TRBJ2-1
V: TRBV5-1
D: NA
size: many
DNA: TGCGCCAGCGGAAAAGCTATGGCCGGCGATGAGCAGTTCTTC
CDR3: CASGKAMAGDEQFF

J: TRBJ2-3
V: TRBV6-5
D: NA
size: NA
DNA: TGTGCCAGCAGTTCCGGGACGTTCAGCACAGATACGCAGTATTTT
CDR3: CASSSGTFSTDTQYF

J: TRBJ2-7
V: TRBV29-1
D: NA
size: NA
DNA: TGCACCTTCTCGGCTAATTCCTACGAGCAGTACTTC
CDR3: CTFSANSYEQYF

J: TRBJ2-1
V: TRBV5-1
D: NA
size: many
DNA: TGCGCCAGCAGCCCGGGGACCATAGCAGCCTACAATGAGCAGTTCTTC
CDR3: CASSPGTIAAYNEQFF

J: TRBJ2-7
V: TRBV20-1
D: TRBD2
size: NA
DNA: TGCAGTGCTGCGCTAGTACTAGCGGGGAACTACGAGCAGTACTTC
CDR3: CSAALVLAGNYEQYF

J: TRBJ1-2
V: TRBV12-3/TRBV12-4
D: NA
size: few
DNA: TGTGCCAGCAGTTTCGGGTCCTATGGCTACACCTTC
CDR3: CASSFGSYGYTF

J: TRBJ2-1
V: TRBV3-1
D: TRBD2
size: NA
DNA: TGTGCCAGCAGCCAACGTAGCGGGGGGGCCAATGAGCAGTTCTTC
CDR3: CASSQRSGGANEQFF

J: TRBJ2-7
V: TRBV7-2
D: NA
size: few
DNA: TGTGCCAGCAGCTACGACGAGGCCTACGAGCAGTACTTC
CDR3: CASSYDEAYEQYF

J: TRBJ1-1
V: TRBV12-3/TRBV12-4
D: NA
size: NA
DNA: TGTGCCAGCTCATACGGGCTCGGGGTATTGAACACTGAAGCTTTCTTT
CDR3: CASSYGLGVLNTEAFF

J: TRBJ2-5
V: TRBV6-6
D: NA
size: NA
DNA: TGTGCCAGCAGTCCGAGTGGACCAGGAGAGACCCAGTACTTC
CDR3: CASSPSGPGETQYF